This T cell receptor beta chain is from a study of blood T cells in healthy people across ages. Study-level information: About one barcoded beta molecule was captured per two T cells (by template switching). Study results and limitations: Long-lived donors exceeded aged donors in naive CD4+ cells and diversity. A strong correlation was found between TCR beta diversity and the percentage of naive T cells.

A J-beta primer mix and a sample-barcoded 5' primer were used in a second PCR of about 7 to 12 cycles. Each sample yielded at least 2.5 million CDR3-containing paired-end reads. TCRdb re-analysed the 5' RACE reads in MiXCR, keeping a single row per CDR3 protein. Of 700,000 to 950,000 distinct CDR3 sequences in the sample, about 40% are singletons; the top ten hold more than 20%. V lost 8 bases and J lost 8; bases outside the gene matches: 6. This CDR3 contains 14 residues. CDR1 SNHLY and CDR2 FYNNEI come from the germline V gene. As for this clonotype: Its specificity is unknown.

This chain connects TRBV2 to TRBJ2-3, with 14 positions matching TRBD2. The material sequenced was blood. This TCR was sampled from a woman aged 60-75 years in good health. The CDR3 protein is CASVTSGGVGTQYF. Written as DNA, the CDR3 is TGTGCCAGCGTGACTAGCGGGGGGGTTGGTACGCAGTATTTT.